The T cell receptor (beta chain) under discussion was sequenced for a study of cytomegalovirus exposure and HLA in healthy donors. PCR primers comprised 60 Vbeta and 13 Jbeta primers. Sequencing used immunoSEQ multiplex PCR; TCRdb keeps in-frame clones, though not all of them. The data show approximately 220,000 clones, with over 80% seen just once and approximately 5.7% held by the top ten. Input material: PBMCs. The clonotype comes from a man aged 35 to 55 in good health and CMV-seropositive.

The CDR3 DNA follows: TGCGCCAGCAGGTCGGGACAGATGAACACTGAAGCTTTCTTT. Protein product: CASRSGQMNTEAFF. This rearrangement joins TRBV5-1 to TRBJ1-1; TRBD1 agrees at 7 bases. CDR1 is SGHRS and CDR2 is YFSETQ in the germline V gene. The junction had 4 bases not matched to a gene; V was cut back by 5 bases and J by 0 bases. The CDR3 totals 14 residues.